The next 32 T cell receptor beta chains were all read from a single sample in a study of PD-L1 blockade in urothelial cancer. Time point meaning: pretreatment peripheral blood. Data came from immunoSEQ multiplex PCR; TCRdb stores just in-frame clones and leaves some out. The data show some 63,000 clones, with roughly 76% seen just once and 5% to 7% held by the top ten. This specimen consisted of PBMCs, obtained around atezolizumab (anti-PD-L1) treatment. These receptors were collected from a man aged 65 to 85 with urothelial cancer.

Details on this clone: At one end the junction does not follow the germline gene, possibly because of a read error. The genes are TRBV2 and TRBJ1-3; D unclear. CDR3 length: 15 residues. Germline V gene data show CDR1 as SNHLY and CDR2 as FYNNEI. The CDR3 reads CASSDDVTSANTIYF. CDR3 nucleotide sequence: TGTGCCAGCAGTGACGATGTTACTTCTGCAAACACCATATATTTT.

V gene TRBV20-1 combines with J gene TRBJ2-1; tentative D call: TRBD2 (6 bases). V gave up 4 bases and J gave up 16 bases, with 17 bases separating them. The CDR3 is 11 amino acids. The germline V gene encodes CDR1 DFQATT and CDR2 SNEGSKA (reference sequence). The DNA of the CDR3 is TGCAGTGCTAAAACCGGGACTCAAATCTTCTTC. Protein: CSAKTGTQIFF.

This clone was seen once. The chain has TRBV7-2 and TRBJ2-4; D may be TRBD2 (5 bases). This CDR3 has 17 amino acids. Germline CDR1 reads SGHTA; CDR2 reads FQGNSA. V was cut by 1 base and J by 0 bases, with 13 bases left in between. The CDR3 reads CASSLEDFWGAKNIQYF. The CDR3 DNA sequence: TGTGCCAGCAGCTTAGAGGACTTCTGGGGAGCCAAAAACATTCAGTACTTC.

V usage is TRBV9 and J usage is TRBJ2-2, with 10 nucleotides matching TRBD2. Germline CDR1 is SGDLS and CDR2 is YYNGEE. The CDR3 totals 16 residues. Germline trimming cut 0 bases from V and 5 bases from J; bases unmatched to any gene: 4. The CDR3 region is CASSVGSGGRTGELFF. CDR3 nucleotide sequence: TGTGCCAGCAGCGTAGGTAGCGGGGGGAGAACCGGGGAGCTGTTTTTT. The complete variable domain, with remaining parts taken from reference TRBV9 and TRBJ2-2, reads DSGVTQTPKHLITATGQRVTLRCSPRSGDLSVYWYQQSLDQGLQFLIQYYNGEERAKGNILERFSAQQFPDLHSELNLSSLELGDSALYFCASSVGSGGRTGELFFGEGSRLTVL.

V usage is TRBV19 and J usage is TRBJ2-7; D might be TRBD2 (7 bases). The germline V and J ends were trimmed by 6 bases and 2 bases, with 14 bases remaining between them. CDR1 LNHDA and CDR2 SQIVND come from the germline V gene (reference sequence). The CDR3 is 14 residues long. CDR3 coding DNA: TGTGCCAGTAGGGGGGGGCAGTCTCCCTACGAGCAGTACTTC. Translation: CASRGGQSPYEQYF.

The rearrangement links TRBV11-3 to TRBJ2-5; 10 bases map to TRBD1. The CDR3 contains 16 residues. V gave up 7 bases and J gave up 1 base; unmatched junction bases: 9. Germline loops: CDR1 SGHNT, CDR2 YENEEA. The CDR3 is CASNPGTGDSQETQYF. CDR3 sequence (DNA): TGTGCCAGCAACCCCGGGACAGGGGATTCCCAAGAGACCCAGTACTTC.

This chain joins TRBV19 and TRBJ2-1; 8 bases agree with TRBD2. Unmatched junction bases numbered 2, after V lost 3 bases and J lost 7 bases. The CDR3 runs to 13 residues. Germline lookup yields CDR1 LNHDA and CDR2 SQIVND (reference sequence). CDR3 sequence: CASSIQRENEQFF. CDR3 nucleotide sequence: TGTGCCAGTAGTATCCAGCGGGAGAATGAGCAGTTCTTC. Filled out from reference TRBV19 and TRBJ2-1, the complete variable domain reads DGGITQSPKYLFRKEGQNVTLSCEQNLNHDAMYWYRQDPGQGLRLIYYSQIVNDFQKGDIAEGYSVSREKKESFPLTVTSAQKNPTAFYLCASSIQRENEQFFGPGTRLTVL.

The chain employs TRBV6-1 and TRBJ2-5; a possible D gene is TRBD2 (5 bases). The CDR3 extends over 13 amino acids. Trimming shortened V by 7 bases and J by 7 bases, and 16 bases separated the two germline ends. Germline values: CDR1 MNHNS, CDR2 SASEGT. The CDR3 loop is CASTLTSYGTQYF. As DNA, the CDR3 is TGTGCCAGCACCCTTACTAGTTATGGGACCCAGTACTTC.

This chain links TRBV5-1 with TRBJ1-1; the D gene is possibly TRBD1 (5 bases). The ends were cut back, 0 bases at V and 6 bases at J, with 12 bases in the middle. Germline V CDR1 and CDR2: SGHRS, YFSETQ. The CDR3 covers 14 residues. Here the CDR3 DNA reads TGCGCCAGCAGCTTGGTTGGGGGGGACGCTGAAGCTTTCTTT. Translated: CASSLVGGDAEAFF.

V usage is TRBV7-6 and J usage is TRBJ2-1, with D possibly matching TRBD1 (6 bases). The length of the CDR3 is 12 residues. Germline values: CDR1 SGHVS, CDR2 FNYEAQ. Trimming pared 5 bases from V and 10 bases from J, leaving 12 bases between. The chain's CDR3 is CASSLDSTEQFF. In DNA, the CDR3 is TGTGCCAGCAGCCTGGACAGCACAGAGCAGTTCTTC.

The J gene is TRBJ2-5, the V gene TRBV5-4, with a possible D match to TRBD1 (6 bases). The V gene lost 1 base and the J gene lost 5 bases, with 12 bases spanning the gap. There are 14 residues in the CDR3. The V gene's germline CDR1 is SGHNT and CDR2 YYREEE (reference sequence). CDR3 sequence: CASSLWQGLETQYF. The DNA for the CDR3 is TGTGCCAGCAGCTTGTGGCAGGGGCTTGAGACCCAGTACTTC.

This clone appeared once. The V and J genes are TRBV13 and TRBJ2-1, with 9 bases identical to TRBD1. Germline assignment: CDR1 PRHDT and CDR2 FYEKMQ (reference sequence). The CDR3 runs to 13 residues. V lost 10 bases to trimming and J lost 2 bases; unmatched junction nucleotides: 3. The CDR3 reads CATTGGAYNEQFF. CDR3 nucleotides: TGTGCCACAACAGGGGGCGCCTACAATGAGCAGTTCTTC.

The count of this clone is one. The genes are TRBV5-6 and TRBJ1-2, with 9 bases matching TRBD1. Looked up from germline, CDR1 is SGHDT and CDR2 is YYEEEE. J was trimmed by 3 bases and V by 7 bases; bases with no gene match: 7. There are 14 residues in the CDR3. CDR3 sequence reads: CASHSDRGHYGYTF. The DNA for the CDR3 is TGTGCCAGCCACTCGGACAGGGGACACTATGGCTACACCTTC.

This rearrangement joins TRBV2 to TRBJ1-1; TRBD1 aligns across 12 bases. Germline-derived CDR1 and CDR2 are SNHLY and FYNNEI. The CDR3 has 17 residues. V lost 3 bases, J lost 4 bases, and 9 bases stayed unmatched. CDR3 loop: CASSDIYGTGGLTEAFF. DNA of the CDR3: TGTGCCAGCAGTGATATCTATGGGACAGGGGGCCTCACTGAAGCTTTCTTT.

CDR3 amino acids: CAISEELDAGDNEQFF. The CDR3 DNA reads as TGTGCCATCAGTGAGGAGTTAGATGCGGGGGACAATGAGCAGTTCTTC. V and J are TRBV10-3 and TRBJ2-1; 7 bases agree with TRBD2. The CDR3 has 16 amino acids. The V gene's germline CDR1 is ENHRY and CDR2 SYGVKD. After removal of 2 bases from V and 5 bases from J, the junction contained 9 bases not matched to a gene.

The V and J genes are TRBV11-1 and TRBJ2-3; maybe TRBD1 (6 bases). CDR1 SGHAT and CDR2 FQDESV come from the germline V gene (reference sequence). CDR3 size: 14 residues. Trimming took off 5 bases at V and 4 bases at J, with 13 bases between the two ends. The CDR3 protein is CASSRDRIADTQYF. CDR3 in DNA: TGTGCCAGCAGCCGTGACAGGATCGCAGATACGCAGTATTTT.

The gene calls are TRBV6-1 and TRBJ2-5, with D perhaps TRBD1 (5 bases). The V gene lost 5 bases and the J gene lost 0 bases, with 10 bases spanning the gap. This CDR3 is built from 14 residues. From germline, CDR1 is MNHNS and CDR2 SASEGT. The CDR3: CASSLTANQETQYF. In DNA, the CDR3 is TGTGCCAGCAGTTTGACAGCTAACCAAGAGACCCAGTACTTC.

The chain recombines TRBV5-1 with TRBJ2-7; 16 bases map to TRBD2. Per the germline V gene, CDR1 is SGHRS and CDR2 is YFSETQ. Germline trimming cut 4 bases from V and 5 bases from J; bases unmatched to any gene: 12. There are 18 residues in the CDR3. The DNA for the CDR3 is TGCGCCAGCAGCCCCGCCCCGGGACTAGCGGGAGGGGACGACGAGCAGTACTTC. Residues: CASSPAPGLAGGDDEQYF. Based on the CDR3 plus reference TRBV5-1 and TRBJ2-7, the full variable domain is KAGVTQTPRYLIKTRGQQVTLSCSPISGHRSVSWYQQTPGQGLQFLFEYFSETQRNKGNFPGRFSGRQFSNSRSEMNVSTLELGDSALYLCASSPAPGLAGGDDEQYFGPGTRLTVT.

The CDR3 nucleotides read TGTGCCAGCAGCTGGGCCCTATTGAACACTGAAGCTTTCTTT. Protein: CASSWALLNTEAFF. The V gene is TRBV5-6, the J gene TRBJ1-1; D call uncertain. CDR1 and CDR2 from the germline V gene are SGHDT and YYEEEE. V was clipped by 3 bases and J by 0 bases, with 9 bases between them. The CDR3 sequence is 14 residues long.

V is TRBV5-6 and J is TRBJ2-1; perhaps TRBD1 as D (6 bases). Germline loops: CDR1 SGHDT, CDR2 YYEEEE. The CDR3 spans 14 residues. V was cut by 0 bases and J by 7 bases, with 11 bases left in between. The CDR3 reads CASSLGRTENEQFF. CDR3 DNA: TGTGCCAGCAGCTTGGGGAGGACAGAAAATGAGCAGTTCTTC.

The V and J genes are TRBV5-5 and TRBJ1-5; 9 nucleotides align to TRBD1. CDR3 size: 15 residues. V lost 3 bases and J lost 3; bases outside the gene matches: 4. Germline V gene lookup returns CDR1 SGHKS and CDR2 YYEKEE (reference sequence). The CDR3 protein is CASSWGTGSNQPQHF. In nucleotides, the CDR3 is TGTGCCAGCAGCTGGGGGACAGGGTCCAATCAGCCCCAGCATTTT.

The chain is built from TRBV19 and TRBJ1-2, with D tentatively TRBD1 (6 bases). Germline assignment: CDR1 LNHDA and CDR2 SQIVND (reference sequence). This CDR3 comprises 13 residues. Trimming left V 10 bases short and J 0 bases short, with 12 bases between. In DNA form, the CDR3 reads TGTGCCACCGGGACATTGGCTAACTATGGCTACACCTTC. Amino acids: CATGTLANYGYTF.

In this sample, this clone turned up a few times. The rearrangement links TRBV4-1 to TRBJ1-1; D remains unclear. CDR3 size: 13 residues. The V gene's germline CDR1 is MGHRA and CDR2 YSYEKL. Trimming pared 6 bases from V and 5 bases from J, leaving 13 bases between. CDR3 protein: CASRHHRRTEAFF. Here the CDR3 DNA reads TGCGCCAGCAGGCATCACCGGAGAACTGAAGCTTTCTTT.

Concerning this clone itself: Distinct nucleotide sequences in the sample also encode this CDR3. V is TRBV7-9 and J is TRBJ1-1; 11 bases match TRBD1. The CDR3 extends over 14 amino acids. The germline V gene has CDR1 SEHNR and CDR2 FQNEAQ (reference sequence). Trimming took 3 bases from V and 3 from J; bases not matched to a gene: 0. The chain's CDR3 is CASSLGQGDTEAFF. CDR3 nucleotides: TGTGCCAGCAGCTTGGGACAGGGGGACACTGAAGCTTTCTTT.

V is TRBV7-9 and J is TRBJ1-1; D is undetermined. The CDR3 is 13 residues long. Germline-derived CDR1 and CDR2 are SEHNR and FQNEAQ (reference sequence). V lost 6 bases, J lost 1 base, and 9 bases lay in between. CDR3 coding DNA: TGTGCCAGCAGACTAAAAAAGAACACTGAAGCTTTCTTT. Encoded protein: CASRLKKNTEAFF.

The chain links TRBV5-3 to TRBJ2-6, with a possible D match to TRBD2 (6 bases). TRBV5-3 is classed as an ORF, of uncertain function. Trimming shortened V by 4 bases and J by 0 bases, and 17 bases separated the two germline ends. This CDR3 contains 18 residues. CDR3 sequence reads: CARSAGRRDFSGANVLTF. The CDR3 nucleotides are TGTGCCAGAAGCGCCGGCCGGCGGGATTTCTCTGGGGCCAACGTCCTGACTTTC.

This chain joins TRBV9 and TRBJ2-4, with a weak D call TRBD1 (6 bases). The CDR3 has 16 amino acids. Germline CDR1 reads SGDLS; CDR2 reads YYNGEE. Trimming took off 0 bases at V and 0 bases at J, with 10 bases between the two ends. CDR3 in amino acids: CASSVAMTGAKNIQYF. CDR3 DNA sequence: TGTGCCAGCAGCGTAGCTATGACAGGAGCCAAAAACATTCAGTACTTC.

In the case of this clone: Within the sample, other DNA sequences also encode this same CDR3. J is TRBJ2-1 and V is TRBV19, with TRBD2 identical over 9 bases. CDR3 length: 13 amino acids. CDR1 is LNHDA and CDR2 is SQIVND in the germline V gene (reference sequence). The V gene end was trimmed by 2 bases and the J gene end by 7 bases; junction bases not matched to a gene: 0. The CDR3 reads CASSISGRNEQFF. Here the CDR3 DNA reads TGTGCCAGTAGTATAAGCGGGAGGAATGAGCAGTTCTTC.

The V gene is TRBV19, the J gene TRBJ2-7, with 7 bases fitting TRBD2. V trimming: 8 bases; J trimming: 9 bases; junction bases outside the gene matches: 16. This CDR3 is 14 amino acids long. Per germline, CDR1 LNHDA and CDR2 SQIVND (reference sequence). DNA of the CDR3: TGTGCCAGTCTGGGGGGGGGAGACGCCCCAGGGCAGTACTTC. As protein: CASLGGGDAPGQYF.

V is TRBV7-9 and J is TRBJ2-3, with 8 bases that match TRBD2. CDR3 length: 16 amino acids. Trimming took 5 bases from V and 0 from J; bases not matched to a gene: 7. CDR1 and CDR2 (germline): SEHNR, FQNEAQ (reference sequence). CDR3 sequence: CASSQKRGTSTDTQYF. The CDR3 DNA reads as TGTGCCAGCAGCCAAAAGCGGGGGACTAGCACAGATACGCAGTATTTT.

The J gene is TRBJ2-5, the V gene TRBV25-1; possible D gene TRBD2, 6 bases. The V end was cut by 5 bases, the J end by 4 bases, with 11 bases between. The CDR3 runs to 13 residues. Germline V gene lookup returns CDR1 MGHDK and CDR2 SYGVNS. The CDR3 coding sequence is TGTGCCAGCAGTCATAGGGGAGGAGAGACCCAGTACTTC. Its protein product is CASSHRGGETQYF.

The rearrangement links TRBV4-1 to TRBJ2-7, with TRBD1 identical over 7 bases. V shed 0 bases, J shed 0 bases, and the junction held 11 bases outside the gene matches. From germline, CDR1 is MGHRA and CDR2 YSYEKL. This CDR3 region has 18 residues. The CDR3 spells CASSQDLPEGQISYEQYF. The CDR3 nucleotides read TGCGCCAGCAGCCAAGATCTACCAGAGGGACAGATCTCCTACGAGCAGTACTTC.